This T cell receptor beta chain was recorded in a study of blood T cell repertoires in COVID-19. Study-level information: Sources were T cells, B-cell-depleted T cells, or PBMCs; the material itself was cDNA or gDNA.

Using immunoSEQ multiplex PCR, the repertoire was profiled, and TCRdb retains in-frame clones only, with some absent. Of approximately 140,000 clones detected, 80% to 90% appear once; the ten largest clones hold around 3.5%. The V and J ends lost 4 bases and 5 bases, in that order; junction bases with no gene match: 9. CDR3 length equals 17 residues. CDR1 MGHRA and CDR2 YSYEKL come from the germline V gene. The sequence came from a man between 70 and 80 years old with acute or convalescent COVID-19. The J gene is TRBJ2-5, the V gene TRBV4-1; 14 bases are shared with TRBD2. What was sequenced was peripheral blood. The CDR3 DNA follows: TGCGCCAGCAGCCCCAGGACTAGCGGGAGGAGTGGGGAGACCCAGTACTTC. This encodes CASSPRTSGRSGETQYF.